A single sample gave rise to the 18 T cell receptor beta chains below, sequenced in a study of blood T cells in healthy people across ages. A second PCR, run for roughly 6 to 11 cycles, used a sample-barcoded 5' primer plus a J-beta primer mix. A single record per CDR3 protein comes from TCRdb applying MiXCR to the 5' RACE reads. Of 550,000 to 800,000 distinct CDR3 sequences in the sample, 32% were seen once. Source material: blood. All receptors derive from a woman of 80 years or more in good health.

Comments on this clonotype: A read error may produce the germline difference seen at one junction end. The V gene is TRBV7-2, the J gene TRBJ2-5, with 13 bases lining up with TRBD2. The germline gives CDR1 SGHTA, CDR2 FQGNSA. The CDR3 length is 16 residues. CDR3 in amino acids: CASSSRTSGGLETKYF. For the CDR3, the DNA is TGTGCCAGCAGCTCCAGGACTAGCGGGGGTTTAGAGACCAAGTACTTC.

There are many counts of this clonotype. This chain joins TRBV15 and TRBJ1-5; no clear D. CDR1 and CDR2 from the germline V gene are LNHNV and YYDKDF (reference sequence). The V end lost 4 bases, the J end lost 1 base, and 8 bases lay between the germline ends. CDR3 size: 14 residues. CDR3 in amino acids: CATSKYGSNQPQHF. For the CDR3, the DNA is TGTGCCACCAGCAAGTACGGAAGCAATCAGCCCCAGCATTTT.

There are a few counts of this clonotype. The chain couples TRBV11-3 to TRBJ2-1, with 7 positions matching TRBD1. The V gene end was trimmed by 5 bases and the J gene end by 4 bases; junction bases not matched to a gene: 5. The CDR3 has 14 residues. Germline V gives CDR1 SGHNT, CDR2 YENEEA. DNA for the CDR3: TGTGCCAGCAGCCGACAGGGTTCATACAATGAGCAGTTCTTC. This translates into CASSRQGSYNEQFF.

This clonotype came up many times. One base away lies a much larger clone, so this may be a sequencing read error. The CDR3 reads CASSQELTRVQFGDEQFF. CDR3 nucleotides: TGTGCCAGCAGCCAAGAGTTGACGAGGGTTCAATTTGGCGATGAGCAGTTCTTC. The J gene is TRBJ2-1, the V gene TRBV4-2, with a possible D match to TRBD2 (5 bases). V lost 0 bases and J 8 bases, leaving 23 bases between the germline ends. The CDR3 consists of 18 residues. The germline gives CDR1 LGHNA, CDR2 YNFKEQ.

This clonotype was recorded at least ten times. V usage is TRBV7-6 and J usage is TRBJ2-1; 8 bases are a match to TRBD1. V lost 4 bases to trimming and J lost 7 bases; unmatched junction nucleotides: 9. There are 15 residues in the CDR3. CDR1 and CDR2 from the germline V gene are SGHVS and FNYEAQ. The CDR3 DNA reads as TGTGCCAGCAGCTCAACAGGGGGTGGTTCGAATGAGCAGTTCTTC. It translates to CASSSTGGGSNEQFF.

A remark on this clonotype: A much larger clone sits a single nucleotide away, making a read error possible. The gene calls are TRBV9 and TRBJ2-5, with D unclear. Trimming cost V 0 bases and J 1 base, with 10 bases left between them. Germline V gives CDR1 SGDLS, CDR2 YYNGEE. The CDR3 loop spans 15 amino acids. CDR3 in amino acids: CASSVDRAPQETQYF. The CDR3 DNA follows: TGTGCCAGCAGCGTAGATCGGGCTCCCCAAGAGACCCAGTACTTC.

This clonotype was recorded once. The chain combines TRBV7-3 with TRBJ2-1; 9 nucleotides line up with TRBD2. This CDR3 has 15 amino acids. Germline trimming cut 0 bases from V and 8 bases from J; bases unmatched to any gene: 5. CDR1 is SGHTA and CDR2 is FQGTGA in the germline V gene. DNA for the CDR3: TGTGCCAGCAGCTTAACGTCTAGCGGGATCGATGAGCAGTTCTTC. Translating gives CASSLTSSGIDEQFF.

The chain is built from TRBV5-5 and TRBJ2-2, with 11 bases fitting TRBD1. Germline CDR1 and CDR2: SGHKS and YYEKEE (reference sequence). Unmatched junction bases numbered 9, after V lost 3 bases and J lost 5 bases. This CDR3 region has 17 residues. The CDR3 reads CASSWEDRGRRTGELFF. CDR3 nucleotide sequence: TGTGCCAGCAGCTGGGAGGACAGGGGGCGACGAACCGGGGAGCTGTTTTTT.

The chain has TRBV7-8 and TRBJ2-5, with 13 bases identical to TRBD2. This CDR3 comprises 19 residues. The junction had 8 bases not matched to a gene; V was cut back by 1 base and J by 0 bases. Germline V gene data show CDR1 as SGHVS and CDR2 as FQNEAQ. The CDR3 here is CASSLETSGGRLDQETQYF. CDR3 coding DNA: TGTGCCAGCAGCTTAGAGACTAGCGGGGGGAGACTGGACCAAGAGACCCAGTACTTC.

This chain joins TRBV6-5 and TRBJ2-7, with 7 positions matching TRBD2. Germline lookup yields CDR1 MNHEY and CDR2 SVGAGI. The CDR3 runs to 15 residues. V was clipped by 3 bases and J by 1 base; unmatched bases: 6. The CDR3 loop reads CASSYPIAGSYEQYF. DNA for the CDR3: TGTGCCAGCAGTTATCCAATAGCGGGTTCCTACGAGCAGTACTTC.

In its sample, this clonotype was seen a few times. The J gene is TRBJ2-5, the V gene TRBV6-1, with 7 bases that match TRBD1. Germline values: CDR1 MNHNS, CDR2 SASEGT. V was clipped by 1 base and J by 4 bases; unmatched bases: 9. The CDR3 contains 16 residues. CDR3 sequence: CASSEETGRGTETQYF. CDR3 bases: TGTGCCAGCAGTGAAGAAACGGGCAGGGGGACAGAGACCCAGTACTTC.

This clonotype was seen at least ten times. V gene TRBV29-1 combines with J gene TRBJ1-2; D ambiguous. The V gene's germline CDR1 is SQVTM and CDR2 ANQGSEA. Trimming removed 2 bases from V and 6 bases from J, with 13 bases in between. The CDR3 spans 13 residues. The CDR3 loop is CSVENGGVDGYTF. Written as DNA, the CDR3 is TGCAGCGTTGAAAACGGTGGGGTCGATGGCTACACCTTC.

This sequence joins TRBV12-3 or TRBV12-4 and TRBJ2-1, with D perhaps TRBD1 (6 bases). The CDR3 has 14 amino acids. The V and J ends lost 6 bases and 9 bases respectively, with 18 bases between them. CDR3 nucleotide sequence: TGTGCCAGCAGGTCCAATAGAGGGGGTCTTGAGCAGTTCTTC. Translation gives CASRSNRGGLEQFF.

This clonotype was picked up many times. The J gene is TRBJ1-2, the V gene TRBV6-1; 8 positions agree with TRBD1. V lost 4 bases to trimming and J lost 5 bases; unmatched junction nucleotides: 9. The germline gives CDR1 MNHNS, CDR2 SASEGT. This CDR3 has 15 amino acids. The CDR3, as DNA: TGTGCCAGCAGTGTTTCAGGGGGCGCTGATTATGGCTACACCTTC. This translates into CASSVSGGADYGYTF.

This clonotype turned up a few times. The gene calls are TRBV12-3 or TRBV12-4 and TRBJ1-5, with 7 bases aligning to TRBD1. This CDR3 region has 16 residues. V was clipped by 5 bases and J by 6 bases; unmatched bases: 13. The DNA for the CDR3 is TGTGCCAGCAGTCCCCACGGAGGGGGCCTGAGTCAGCCCCAGCATTTT. As protein: CASSPHGGGLSQPQHF.

At least ten counts were recorded for this clonotype. The V and J genes are TRBV5-6 and TRBJ2-1; D remains ambiguous. Germline V lookup: CDR1 SGHDT, CDR2 YYEEEE. This CDR3 contains 13 residues. Trimming removed 2 bases from V and 6 bases from J, with 9 bases in between. The CDR3 DNA follows: TGTGCCAGCAGCTTTTTGGGCCTCAATGAGCAGTTCTTC. Encoded protein: CASSFLGLNEQFF.

This clonotype was observed a handful of times. This chain uses TRBV7-3 with TRBJ1-1; a possible D gene is TRBD1 (5 bases). V was trimmed by 5 bases and J by 6 bases, leaving 16 bases between them. This CDR3 is built from 14 residues. Germline V gives CDR1 SGHTA, CDR2 FQGTGA. The CDR3: CASSPGTLRAEAFF. The CDR3, as DNA: TGTGCCAGCAGCCCCGGGACCCTGAGAGCTGAAGCTTTCTTT.

This clonotype appeared many times. A much larger clone differs from this one at a single base, so this may be a read error. V is TRBV28 and J is TRBJ2-1; TRBD2 matches 12 bases. TRBJ2-7 matches the DNA end more closely, so the J call is doubtful. Germline loops: CDR1 MDHEN, CDR2 SYDVKM. CDR3 size: 17 residues. The CDR3 region is CASSLSTSGSSYNEQYF. CDR3 bases: TGTGCCAGCAGTTTATCGACTAGCGGGAGCTCCTACAATGAGCAGTACTTC.